This record looks at one T cell receptor (beta chain) sequence and its context. Germline is not matched at one junction end, which may reflect a read error. The CDR3 extends over 13 amino acids. Germline V CDR1 and CDR2: MNHEY, SVGAGI. The sample comes from a study of molecular identifiers for immune sequencing clone quantification. Using 10%, 30% or 50% RNA, naive CD8 libraries were derived from roughly 18,000 to 920,000 sorted cells. Previously described methods and listed TCR primers were employed for the bulk TCR libraries. TCRdb independently ran MiXCR on the PCR reads; one entry per CDR3 protein. This table has about half a million distinct CDR3 sequences, around a fifth appearing once.

The chain couples TRBV6-5 to TRBJ2-3; a weak D match, TRBD1 (6 bases). Material for sequencing was naive CD8+ T cells from blood, with Jurkat cell RNA spiked in. Subset described: FACS-sorted CD8+CD4-CCR7+CD45RA+ naive T cells. This sequence was found in a human donor in good health. Some libraries in this study had Jurkat cell RNA spiked in. In DNA, the CDR3 is TGTGCCAGCCGAACAGGGATGTTAGATACGCAGTATTTC. Translating gives CASRTGMLDTQYF.